These T cell receptor beta chains were read from a single sample in a study of control samples from healthy donors and cancer patients. TCRdb keeps only in-frame clones here, not all; method: immunoSEQ multiplex PCR. The repertoire holds approximately 89,000 clones, with roughly nine tenths as singletons. The material sequenced was blood. These receptors were taken from a man aged 30 to 39 in good health. Each CDR3 is given with its conserved first and last residue. Each record gives: D gene, J gene, V gene, clone size, CDR3 protein, CDR3 DNA. D genes are given only for firm matches. Clone size is given for some rows only: seen once, a few or many times, or a class if the clone is expanded.

TRBD1	TRBJ1-1	TRBV10-2	.	CASRDRGNTEAFF	TGCGCCAGCAGGGACAGGGGGAACACTGAAGCTTTCTTT
.	TRBJ2-5	TRBV30	.	CAWSGAGRETQYF	TGTGCCTGGAGTGGGGCAGGGCGAGAGACCCAGTACTTC
.	TRBJ2-1	TRBV5-8	.	CASRPSGVWSYNEQFF	TGTGCCAGCAGACCTTCGGGGGTATGGTCCTACAATGAGCAGTTCTTC
TRBD1	TRBJ2-2	TRBV6-5	.	CASRTGGVTGELFF	TGTGCCAGCCGGACAGGGGGCGTCACCGGGGAGCTGTTTTTT
TRBD1	TRBJ1-1	TRBV5-4	once	CASSPAGTGLSTEAFF	TGTGCCAGCAGCCCTGCCGGGACAGGGTTAAGCACTGAAGCTTTCTTT
.	TRBJ1-2	TRBV30	.	CAWTPLGEANYGYTF	TGTGCCTGGACTCCCCTGGGGGAAGCTAACTATGGCTACACCTTC
TRBD1	TRBJ1-4	TRBV7-9	.	CASSVRQGPTNEKLFF	TGTGCCAGCAGCGTAAGACAGGGACCAACTAATGAAAAACTGTTTTTT
.	TRBJ2-2	TRBV10-1	.	CASSEFVTGELFF	TGCGCCAGCAGTGAGTTTGTCACCGGGGAGCTGTTTTTT
.	TRBJ2-5	TRBV6-5	.	CAGGTVLETQYF	TGTGCCGGAGGGACAGTTTTGGAGACCCAGTACTTC
.	TRBJ2-5	TRBV29-1	.	CGATGKETQYF	TGTGGAGCTACAGGGAAGGAGACCCAGTACTTC
.	TRBJ2-3	TRBV12-3/TRBV12-4	.	CASSGDTQYF	TGTGCCAGCAGTGGGGATACGCAGTATTTT
.	TRBJ2-3	TRBV4-2	.	CASSQGVGGTDTQYF	TGTGCCAGCAGCCAAGGGGTCGGGGGCACAGATACGCAGTATTTT
.	TRBJ1-1	TRBV18	.	CASSPPGGPPLGAFF	TGTGCCAGCTCACCACCTGGGGGCCCCCCTCTGGGTGCTTTCTTT
.	TRBJ2-3	TRBV4-1	.	CASSQAGGSQYF	TGCGCCAGCAGCCAAGCTGGGGGGTCGCAGTATTTT
TRBD2	TRBJ2-5	TRBV11-2	.	CASSPRLAGGQETQYF	TGTGCCAGCAGCCCGAGACTAGCGGGGGGGCAAGAGACCCAGTACTTC
.	TRBJ2-1	TRBV5-1	.	CASRKELQIDEQFF	TGCGCCAGCCGTAAAGAGCTACAAATCGATGAGCAGTTCTTC
.	TRBJ2-5	TRBV30	.	CAWSVPGTGETQYF	TGTGCCTGGAGTGTACCCGGAACCGGAGAGACCCAGTACTTC
.	TRBJ1-2	TRBV12-3/TRBV12-4	.	CASSPDRNYGYTF	TGTGCCAGCAGTCCGGACAGAAACTATGGCTACACCTTC
.	TRBJ1-1	TRBV4-1	.	CASSQVGGKSTEAFF	TGCGCCAGCAGCCAAGTAGGGGGTAAGAGCACTGAAGCTTTCTTT
.	TRBJ2-1	TRBV7-2	.	CASSPLVGGGQNEQFF	TGTGCCAGCAGCCCGCTGGTTGGCGGGGGCCAGAATGAGCAGTTCTTC
TRBD2	TRBJ2-4	TRBV28	.	CASSFWGSGGASAKNIQYF	TGTGCCAGCAGTTTTTGGGGCAGCGGGGGGGCCTCGGCCAAAAACATTCAGTACTTC
.	TRBJ1-1	TRBV29-1	.	CSVVRNTEAFF	TGCAGCGTTGTACGGAACACTGAAGCTTTCTTT
.	TRBJ2-7	TRBV11-2	.	CASSLSGPEQYF	TGTGCCAGCAGCCTAAGCGGGCCCGAGCAGTACTTC
TRBD1	TRBJ2-7	TRBV2	.	CASLNQTGAYEQYF	TGTGCCAGCTTGAATCAGACAGGGGCCTACGAGCAGTACTTC
.	TRBJ2-5	TRBV7-9	.	CASSLQGTQETQYF	TGTGCCAGCAGCTTACAAGGCACCCAAGAGACCCAGTACTTC
TRBD1	TRBJ1-6	TRBV5-4	.	CASSLTGAHSPLHF	TGTGCCAGCAGCTTGACAGGGGCCCATTCACCCCTCCACTTT
TRBD1	TRBJ1-1	TRBV11-2	.	CASSKGGTGGVKGTEAFF	TGTGCCAGCAGCAAAGGGGGGACAGGGGGCGTGAAGGGCACTGAAGCTTTCTTT
.	TRBJ1-5	TRBV7-9	.	CASSRGGNQPQHF	TGTGCCAGCAGCCGCGGCGGCAATCAGCCCCAGCATTTT
.	TRBJ2-3	TRBV7-9	.	CASSLRQGGGTDTQYF	TGTGCCAGCAGCTTACGCCAGGGGGGAGGCACAGATACGCAGTATTTT
.	TRBJ2-7	TRBV29-1	.	CSVEDPRGRNYEQYF	TGCAGCGTTGAAGATCCGAGGGGGAGGAACTACGAGCAGTACTTC
.	TRBJ1-1	TRBV15	.	CATSREAGDTEAFF	TGTGCCACCTCCAGAGAGGCAGGGGACACTGAAGCTTTCTTT
.	TRBJ1-5	TRBV2	.	CASSEMVDQPQHF	TGTGCCAGCAGTGAAATGGTCGACCAGCCCCAGCATTTT
.	TRBJ1-6	TRBV2	.	CASILDRTDNSPLHF	TGTGCCAGCATACTCGACCGGACGGATAATTCACCCCTCCACTTT
TRBD1	TRBJ2-7	TRBV7-8	.	CASSFLTGDSYEQYF	TGTGCCAGCAGCTTTCTCACAGGGGACTCCTACGAGCAGTACTTC
.	TRBJ1-1	TRBV10-2	.	CASSDSIGTEAFF	TGCGCCAGCAGTGACTCGATCGGCACTGAAGCTTTCTTT
.	TRBJ1-2	TRBV2	.	CASSERGRAEGYTF	TGTGCCAGCAGTGAAAGGGGCAGGGCTGAAGGCTACACCTTC
.	TRBJ2-4	TRBV5-6	.	CASSLRGSVAKNIQYF	TGTGCCAGCAGCTTGCGAGGGAGTGTGGCCAAAAACATTCAGTACTTC
.	TRBJ1-1	TRBV14	.	CASSQGRYTPSSTEAFF	TGTGCCAGCAGCCAGGGCAGATACACACCCTCGAGCACTGAAGCTTTCTTT
.	TRBJ1-2	TRBV27	.	CASSSRVGGYGYTF	TGTGCCAGCAGTTCCAGGGTCGGAGGCTATGGCTACACCTTC
.	TRBJ1-1	TRBV12-3/TRBV12-4	.	CASSPWSTEAFF	TGTGCCAGCAGTCCCTGGAGTACTGAAGCTTTCTTT
.	TRBJ1-2	TRBV7-8	.	CASSFTGNGYTF	TGTGCCAGCAGCTTCACAGGGAATGGCTACACCTTC
.	TRBJ1-5	TRBV7-2	once	CASSLGDTLYNQPQHF	TGTGCCAGCAGCTTAGGCGACACACTATACAATCAGCCCCAGCATTTT
TRBD1	TRBJ2-7	TRBV27	many	CASSLGQGAYEQYF	TGTGCCAGCAGTTTGGGACAGGGGGCCTACGAGCAGTACTTC
.	TRBJ2-5	TRBV5-6	.	CASSPRFGETQYF	TGTGCCAGCAGCCCCCGGTTTGGAGAGACCCAGTACTTC
.	TRBJ2-5	TRBV5-4	.	CASSLGGNQVETQYF	TGTGCCAGCAGCTTGGGGGGCAACCAAGTGGAGACCCAGTACTTC